A single sample gave rise to the 5 T cell receptor beta chains below, sequenced in a study of blood T cell repertoires in COVID-19. Profiling relied on immunoSEQ multiplex PCR, and the TCRdb table lists in-frame clones only, not all of them. The sample carries 200,000 to 300,000 clones, 75% to 85% recorded once. The sample consisted of peripheral blood. The receptors were gathered from a middle-aged man with COVID-19, enrolled during active disease.

The chain uses TRBV11-2 and TRBJ2-1, with 12 bases fitting TRBD2. V lost 3 bases, J lost 7 bases, and 4 bases stayed unmatched. CDR1 and CDR2 from the germline V gene are SGHAT and FQNNGV. The CDR3 spans 15 residues. CDR3: CASSFPLAGGNEQFF. The CDR3 DNA follows: TGTGCCAGCAGCTTTCCACTAGCGGGGGGAAATGAGCAGTTCTTC.

This clone came up a few times. In nucleotides, the CDR3 is TGTGCCAGCAGCTTTTACAGTATGGCTAACTATGGCTACACCTTC. Its translation: CASSFYSMANYGYTF. J is TRBJ1-2 and V is TRBV7-9; D gene uncertain. Germline loops: CDR1 SEHNR, CDR2 FQNEAQ (reference sequence). The V and J ends lost 3 bases and 0 bases respectively, with 11 bases between them. This CDR3 spans 15 amino acids.

This chain links TRBV3-1 (or the pseudogene TRBV3-2) with TRBJ2-7, with 9 bases fitting TRBD1. This CDR3 has 15 residues. V shed 3 bases and J 0 bases; nucleotides not matched to a gene: 3. Germline V lookup: CDR1 LGHDT, CDR2 YNNKEL (reference sequence). CDR3 in amino acids: CASSHTGGLSYEQYF. CDR3 in DNA: TGTGCCAGCAGCCACACAGGGGGCCTCTCCTACGAGCAGTACTTC.

The chain has TRBV19 and TRBJ2-6, with a weak D call TRBD2 (6 bases). With 6 bases removed from V and 0 bases from J, the gap between germline ends came to 15 bases. CDR1 is LNHDA and CDR2 is SQIVND in the germline V gene (reference sequence). CDR3 length: 17 residues. The CDR3 is CASSQRRESSGANVLTF. In nucleotides, the CDR3 is TGTGCCAGTAGCCAACGACGGGAGAGCTCTGGGGCCAACGTCCTGACTTTC.

V and J are TRBV6-1 and TRBJ2-3; 11 nucleotides agree with TRBD2. Germline V CDR1 and CDR2: MNHNS, SASEGT. The CDR3 has 16 amino acids. Trimming at V came to 4 bases and at J to 1 base, leaving 4 bases not matched to a gene. CDR3 protein: CASSAETSGGTDTQYF. Written as DNA, the CDR3 is TGTGCCAGCAGTGCCGAGACTAGCGGGGGCACAGATACGCAGTATTTT.